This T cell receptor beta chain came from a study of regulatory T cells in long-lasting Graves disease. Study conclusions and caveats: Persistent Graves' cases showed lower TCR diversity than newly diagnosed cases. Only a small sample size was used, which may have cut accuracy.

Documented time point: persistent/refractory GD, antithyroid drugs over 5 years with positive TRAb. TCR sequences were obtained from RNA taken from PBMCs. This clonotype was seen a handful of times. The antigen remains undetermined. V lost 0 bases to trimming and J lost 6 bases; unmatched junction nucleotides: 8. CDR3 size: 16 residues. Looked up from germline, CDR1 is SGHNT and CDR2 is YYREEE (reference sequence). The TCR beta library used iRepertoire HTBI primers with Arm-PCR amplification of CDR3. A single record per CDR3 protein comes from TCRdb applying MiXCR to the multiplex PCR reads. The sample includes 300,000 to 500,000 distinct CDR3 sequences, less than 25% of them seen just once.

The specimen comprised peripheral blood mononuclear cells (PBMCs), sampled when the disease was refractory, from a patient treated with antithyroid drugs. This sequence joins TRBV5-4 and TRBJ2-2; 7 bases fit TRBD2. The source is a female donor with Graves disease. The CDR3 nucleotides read TGTGCCAGCAGCTTGGCGGCGGGGAGGGGTCCCGGGGAGCTGTTTTTT. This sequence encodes CASSLAAGRGPGELFF.